What follows are 20 T cell receptor beta chains derived from one specimen sequenced in a study of blood T cell repertoires in COVID-19. Repertoires were generated with immunoSEQ multiplex PCR, while TCRdb's copy carries only in-frame clones and drops some. The sample includes 70,000 to 90,000 clones, 80% to 90% of them seen just once. Sequencing input: peripheral blood. Receptor source: a man between 60 and 75 years old with acute or convalescent COVID-19.

V usage is TRBV30 and J usage is TRBJ1-1; 7 bases map to TRBD1. From germline, CDR1 is GTSNPN and CDR2 SVGIG (reference sequence). The CDR3 consists of 14 residues. The V gene end was trimmed by 1 base and the J gene end by 6 bases; junction bases not matched to a gene: 8. CDR3 coding DNA: TGTGCCTGGAGTGGCGGTAGGGGGCGGTCTGAAGCTTTCTTT. This sequence encodes CAWSGGRGRSEAFF.

J is TRBJ1-1 and V is TRBV4-1, with a tentative D call TRBD1 (6 bases). The CDR3 spans 15 residues. V dropped 4 bases and J dropped 1 base, with 13 bases sitting between them. In germline, CDR1 is MGHRA, CDR2 YSYEKL. The CDR3 DNA reads TGCGCCAGCAGCCTACAGGGTCGGAGGAACACTGAAGCTTTCTTT. It is translated as CASSLQGRRNTEAFF.

The V call is TRBV7-9, the J call TRBJ2-7, with 8 nucleotides matching TRBD2. The ends lost 2 bases at V and 2 bases at J; junction bases unmatched: 5. Germline values: CDR1 SEHNR, CDR2 FQNEAQ (reference sequence). This CDR3 contains 15 residues. The CDR3 coding sequence is TGTGCCAGCAGCTTAAACGGGGGGGCCCCCTACGAGCAGTACTTC. As protein: CASSLNGGAPYEQYF.

The chain couples TRBV18 to TRBJ2-2; 7 bases are shared with TRBD2. With 1 base clipped from V and 2 bases from J, the junction kept 4 bases outside the gene matches. Germline values: CDR1 KGHSH, CDR2 LQKENI. CDR3 length: 16 residues. This chain's CDR3 is CASSPLQRGNTGELFF. The CDR3 region has the DNA TGTGCCAGCTCACCACTGCAGCGGGGTAACACCGGGGAGCTGTTTTTT.

The chain uses TRBV19 and TRBJ2-5; 10 nucleotides align to TRBD1. Germline lookup yields CDR1 LNHDA and CDR2 SQIVND (reference sequence). The CDR3 length is 15 residues. J gave up 5 bases and V 3 bases, and 6 bases lay outside the gene matches. The DNA for the CDR3 is TGTGCCAGTAGTATTTTGGGACAGGGGAGCGAGACCCAGTACTTC. This sequence encodes CASSILGQGSETQYF.

This clone was counted once. This chain connects TRBV15 to TRBJ2-7; 8 positions match TRBD2. V shed 1 base, J shed 3 bases, and the junction held 2 bases outside the gene matches. The CDR3 sequence is 14 residues long. Germline CDR1 and CDR2: LNHNV and YYDKDF (reference sequence). The CDR3 nucleotides are TGTGCCACCAGCAGAGTCGGGACTAGCTACGAGCAGTACTTC. Translating it yields CATSRVGTSYEQYF. The entire variable domain, with the rest obtained from reference TRBV15 and TRBJ2-7, is as follows: DAMVIQNPRYQVTQFGKPVTLSCSQTLNHNVMYWYQQKSSQAPKLLFHYYDKDFNNEADTPDNFQSRRPNTSFCFLDIRSPGLGDTAMYLCATSRVGTSYEQYFGPGTRLTVT.

This clone showed up just a few times. V gene TRBV18 combines with J gene TRBJ2-5, with 7 bases identical to TRBD1. Germline V lookup: CDR1 KGHSH, CDR2 LQKENI. The CDR3 has 18 residues. The V and J ends lost 1 base and 5 bases, in that order; junction bases with no gene match: 16. This CDR3 is CASSPLARGYSDGETQYF. The CDR3 nucleotides read TGTGCCAGCTCACCACTCGCCAGGGGGTACAGTGACGGGGAGACCCAGTACTTC.

The rearrangement joins TRBV30 to TRBJ2-3; 9 positions agree with TRBD2. Losses at the gene ends were 3 bases for V and 0 bases for J; bases not matched to a gene: 7. Germline loops: CDR1 GTSNPN, CDR2 SVGIG (reference sequence). This CDR3 contains 16 residues. The CDR3 nucleotides are TGTGCCTGGAGCCCAAAGCTAGCGGGGAGCACAGATACGCAGTATTTT. This encodes CAWSPKLAGSTDTQYF.

This clone was seen once. The chain combines TRBV7-6 with TRBJ2-2; the match to TRBD2 covers 8 bases. The CDR3 spans 16 residues. Germline assignment: CDR1 SGHVS and CDR2 FNYEAQ. Germline trimming cut 1 base from V and 3 bases from J; bases unmatched to any gene: 4. The CDR3 here is CASSLVGGADTGELFF. The CDR3 DNA reads TGTGCCAGCAGCTTAGTCGGGGGGGCGGACACCGGGGAGCTGTTTTTT.

The CDR3, as DNA: TGTGCCAGCAGTTACCCCGACGGCGGATACAATGAGCAGTTCTTC. It translates to CASSYPDGGYNEQFF. V and J are TRBV6-2 or TRBV6-3 and TRBJ2-1; D uncertain. The CDR3 sequence is 15 residues long. Trimming left V 2 bases short and J 4 bases short, with 12 bases between. The V gene's germline CDR1 is MNHEY and CDR2 SVGEGT.

This chain uses TRBV11-2 with TRBJ1-2, with TRBD1 matching 8 bases. CDR3 length: 14 amino acids. V shed 6 bases, J shed 4 bases, and the junction held 7 bases outside the gene matches. Germline V gene data show CDR1 as SGHAT and CDR2 as FQNNGV. The CDR3 loop reads CASRKQGELYGYTF. CDR3 nucleotides: TGTGCCAGCAGGAAACAGGGGGAACTCTATGGCTACACCTTC.

The chain couples TRBV5-1 to TRBJ2-1, with TRBD2 matching 8 bases. V gave up 2 bases and J gave up 8 bases; unmatched junction bases: 6. CDR1 SGHRS and CDR2 YFSETQ come from the germline V gene. The CDR3 runs to 14 residues. CDR3 bases: TGCGCCAGCAGCTTCAGCGGGAGTCGCGATGAGCAGTTCTTC. It encodes CASSFSGSRDEQFF.

V gene TRBV9 combines with J gene TRBJ1-1; D is perhaps TRBD1 (6 bases). Per germline, CDR1 SGDLS and CDR2 YYNGEE. The CDR3 length is 15 residues. Trimming left V 0 bases short and J 4 bases short, with 13 bases between. CDR3 coding DNA: TGTGCCAGCAGCGTAGAGGACAGACGAAGCACTGAAGCTTTCTTT. Amino acids: CASSVEDRRSTEAFF.

The gene calls are TRBV9 and TRBJ1-2; D not resolved. Trimming left V 0 bases short and J 5 bases short, with 11 bases between. Germline assignment: CDR1 SGDLS and CDR2 YYNGEE. The CDR3 is 14 amino acids. The CDR3 DNA follows: TGTGCCAGCAGCGTAGGGTCTGCACGGTATGGCTACACCTTC. It encodes CASSVGSARYGYTF.

Details on this clone: Its ends do not fully match the called genes, so a read error is possible. The chain joins TRBV7-3 to TRBJ2-3; TRBD2 matches at 9 bases. Germline V gene data show CDR1 as SGHTA and CDR2 as FQGTGA. The CDR3 runs 15 residues. DNA for the CDR3: TGTGCCAGCAGCTTCTCCGGGACTAGCAGAGATACGCAGTATTTT. Translated: CASSFSGTSRDTQYF.

The CDR3 sequence: CASSSGLAGGQLQETQYF. The CDR3 DNA reads as TGTGCCAGCAGTTCTGGACTAGCGGGAGGGCAGCTTCAAGAGACCCAGTACTTC. V and J are TRBV9 and TRBJ2-5; TRBD2 matches 15 bases. This CDR3 has 18 amino acids. Losses at the gene ends were 5 bases for V and 2 bases for J; bases not matched to a gene: 10. Germline assignment: CDR1 SGDLS and CDR2 YYNGEE.

This clone was detected a few times. The J gene is TRBJ1-2, the V gene TRBV13, with D unclear. V was trimmed by 5 bases and J by 6 bases, leaving 25 bases between them. CDR3 size: 17 residues. CDR1 and CDR2 from the germline V gene are PRHDT and FYEKMQ (reference sequence). The CDR3 protein is CASSPPFGFEATNGYTF. CDR3 nucleotides: TGTGCCAGCAGCCCCCCGTTCGGATTCGAGGCGACTAATGGCTACACCTTC.

This chain connects TRBV6-5 to TRBJ2-1, with TRBD2 as a possible D gene (6 bases). This CDR3 region has 14 residues. Germline CDR1 reads MNHEY; CDR2 reads SVGAGI. V was clipped by 6 bases and J by 9 bases, with 18 bases between them. CDR3 sequence reads: CASRPGLPGAEQFF. For the CDR3, the DNA is TGTGCCAGCAGACCCGGACTACCGGGAGCTGAGCAGTTCTTC.

The chain combines TRBV9 with TRBJ1-1; tentative D call: TRBD1 (6 bases). The V gene's germline CDR1 is SGDLS and CDR2 YYNGEE. With 0 bases removed from V and 4 bases from J, the gap between germline ends came to 13 bases. There are 15 residues in the CDR3. CDR3 DNA: TGTGCCAGCAGCGTAGGCTTACAGGGTGGCACTGAAGCTTTCTTT. Protein sequence: CASSVGLQGGTEAFF.

The V and J genes are TRBV2 and TRBJ1-5, with D uncertain. Trimming removed 5 bases from V and 2 bases from J, with 10 bases in between. The CDR3 is 14 amino acids. Germline V gene data show CDR1 as SNHLY and CDR2 as FYNNEI. CDR3 DNA: TGTGCCAGCAGTTCCCCAAATCGCAATCAGCCCCAGCATTTT. Translation gives CASSSPNRNQPQHF.